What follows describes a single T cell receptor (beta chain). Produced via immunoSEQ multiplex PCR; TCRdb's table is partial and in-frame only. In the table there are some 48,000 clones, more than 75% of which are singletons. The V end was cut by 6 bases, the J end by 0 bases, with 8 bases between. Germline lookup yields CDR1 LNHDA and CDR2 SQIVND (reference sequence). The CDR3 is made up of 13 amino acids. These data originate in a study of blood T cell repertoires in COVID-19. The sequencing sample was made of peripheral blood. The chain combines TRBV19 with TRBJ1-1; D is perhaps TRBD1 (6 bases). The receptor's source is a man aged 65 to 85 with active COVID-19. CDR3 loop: CASSKGVNTEAFF. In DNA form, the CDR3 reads TGTGCCAGTAGCAAGGGGGTGAACACTGAAGCTTTCTTT.